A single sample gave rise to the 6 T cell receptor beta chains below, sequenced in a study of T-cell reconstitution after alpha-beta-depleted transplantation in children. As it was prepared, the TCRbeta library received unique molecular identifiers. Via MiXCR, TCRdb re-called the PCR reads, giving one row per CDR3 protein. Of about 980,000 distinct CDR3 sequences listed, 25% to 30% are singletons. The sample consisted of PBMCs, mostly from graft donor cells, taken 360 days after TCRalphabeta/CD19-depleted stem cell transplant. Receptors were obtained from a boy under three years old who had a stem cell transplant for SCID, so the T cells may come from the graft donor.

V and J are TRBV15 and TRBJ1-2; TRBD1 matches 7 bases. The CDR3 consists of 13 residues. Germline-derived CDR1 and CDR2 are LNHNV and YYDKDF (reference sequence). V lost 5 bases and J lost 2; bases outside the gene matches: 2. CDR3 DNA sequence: TGTGCCACCAGCCGGGACAGCAACTATGGCTACACCTTC. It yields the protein CATSRDSNYGYTF.

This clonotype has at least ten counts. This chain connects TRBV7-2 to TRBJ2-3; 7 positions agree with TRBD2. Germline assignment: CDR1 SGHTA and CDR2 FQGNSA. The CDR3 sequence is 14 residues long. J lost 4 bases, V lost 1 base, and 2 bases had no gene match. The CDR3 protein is CASSLGAGADTQYF. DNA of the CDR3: TGTGCCAGCAGCTTAGGGGCGGGGGCAGATACGCAGTATTTT.

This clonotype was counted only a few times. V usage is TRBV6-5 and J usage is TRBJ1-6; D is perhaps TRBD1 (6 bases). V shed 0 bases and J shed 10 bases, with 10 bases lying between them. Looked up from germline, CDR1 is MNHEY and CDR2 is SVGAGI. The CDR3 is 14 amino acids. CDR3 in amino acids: CASSYSGHGSPLHF. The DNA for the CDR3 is TGTGCCAGCAGTTACTCGGGACATGGGTCACCCCTCCACTTT.

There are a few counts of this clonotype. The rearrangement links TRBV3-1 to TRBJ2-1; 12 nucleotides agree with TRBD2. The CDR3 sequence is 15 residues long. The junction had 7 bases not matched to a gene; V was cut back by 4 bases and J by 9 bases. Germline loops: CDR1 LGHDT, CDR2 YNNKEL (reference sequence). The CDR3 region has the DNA TGTGCCAGCAGCCCCCTAGCGGGGGGGCCGGGTGAGCAGTTCTTC. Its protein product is CASSPLAGGPGEQFF.

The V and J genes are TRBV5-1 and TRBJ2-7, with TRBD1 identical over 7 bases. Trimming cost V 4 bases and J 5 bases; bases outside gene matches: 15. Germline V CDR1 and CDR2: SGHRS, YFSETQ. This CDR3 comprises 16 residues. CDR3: CASSPSRDSVVHEQYF. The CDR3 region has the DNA TGCGCCAGCAGCCCTTCCCGGGACAGCGTGGTCCACGAGCAGTACTTC.

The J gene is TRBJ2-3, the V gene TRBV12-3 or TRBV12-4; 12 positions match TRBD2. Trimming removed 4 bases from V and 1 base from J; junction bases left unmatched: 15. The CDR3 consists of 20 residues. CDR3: CASSSSYGLAGPGGTDTQYF. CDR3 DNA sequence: TGTGCCAGCAGTTCCTCCTACGGACTAGCGGGGCCGGGGGGCACAGATACGCAGTATTTT.